This T cell receptor beta chain derives from a study of siplizumab effects on memory and regulatory T cells (dated by TCRdb to between 2019 and 2020). The study in broad terms: The effect of the anti-CD2 antibody siplizumab on alloreactive T-cell subsets was examined in allogeneic mixed lymphocyte reactions constructed from human PBMCs.

The library was made by the immunoSEQ multiplex PCR assay. The deep sequencing platform assayed roughly 10^5 TCR templates per sample. Genomic DNA extracted from sorted T cells was used for TCRbeta CDR3 sequencing. In the paper's pipeline: Clonal analysis of TCRbeta CDR3 data was done in the R programming language. Comparing unstimulated samples against CFSE-low samples taken after the reaction was how alloreactive CD4+ and CD8+ clones were defined. By matching sequences to the repertoires of sorted unstimulated Treg and non-Treg cells, each alloreactive CD4+ clone was assigned a regulatory or non-regulatory origin. Not all clones reach the TCRdb copy of this immuneACCESS table, which keeps in-frame sequences only. Checked studies attribute under half of the gap to unresolved V genes and leave the rest unexplained. For V, J and clone size, that table is used; D and trimming come from the DNA. This sample lists about 26,000 clones; roughly 84% were detected once. Under 30% of the sample is taken by the ten largest.

Overall results and qualifications from the work: In reactions with siplizumab, an average of approximately 69% of mappable alloreactive CD4+ clones were Treg-derived, compared with 26.9% in control reactions. Because sequences at frequencies below about 10^-5 were poorly captured, only a minor fraction of alloreactive clones could be mapped back to unstimulated subsets. Whether proliferating Tregs from siplizumab cultures actually had suppressive function was not functionally confirmed. The cumulative frequency of alloreactive sequences that could be traced back to unstimulated CD4+ memory T cells was significantly reduced by siplizumab. Unstimulated naive T cells appeared more diverse than memory T cells, and naive cells seemed to contribute substantially to the alloresponse. A naive or memory phenotype could not be assigned to roughly 80-97% of proliferating CD4+ or CD8+ clones.

Spanning cysteine to phenylalanine, the CDR3 consists of 13 amino acids. Only the CDR3 region is kept as DNA, spanning 39 bases read in frame from base 1. The germline ends are 10 bases apart after V is trimmed by 0 bases and J by 10 bases. The germline V gene supplies CDR1 MGHRA and CDR2 YSYEKL. In the case of this clone: Its specific antigen is unknown. Qualities for individual bases were not recorded, and no much larger clone is one base off.

Additional sequencing covered unstimulated subsets from a few donor pairs, namely CD8+ effector memory, CD4+ naive, CD8+ TEMRA, CD4+ memory and CD8+ naive. TCRbeta CDR3 sequencing was performed on sorted unstimulated T cells and on proliferating T cells recovered from mixed lymphocyte reactions. Fresh whole blood from some eleven HLA-typed healthy donors was used to isolate PBMCs. The material sequenced was memory CD4+ T cells sorted from blood. The cell subset or site label corresponds to: unstimulated CD4+ memory T cells. The chain joins TRBV4-1 to TRBJ2-4, and TRBD2 may be the D gene, going by 6 matching bases. The TCR sequence derives from a human donor in good health. The CDR3 sequence is CASSQDEGGIQYF. The DNA sequence follows: TGCGCCAGCAGCCAAGATGAGGGAGGAATTCAGTACTTC.